This record looks at one T cell receptor (beta chain) sequence and its context. The germline CDR1 and CDR2 sequences are SGDLS and YYNGEE. This CDR3 comprises 14 residues. V gave up 3 bases and J gave up 3 bases; unmatched junction bases: 5. Participants spanned ages roughly 18 to 90 years and resided in roughly 26 US areas. Participant-reported clinical history was the basis for cohort assignment. For recovered donors of Cohort 3, there were two negative PCRs, clearance, or symptom resolution. This entry belongs to a study of blood T cell repertoires in COVID-19. About the research overall: The cDNA or gDNA used as material had been derived from T cells, B-cell-depleted T cells, or PBMCs.

Assay used: immunoSEQ multiplex PCR; TCRdb lists only in-frame clones, some missing. The profile covers around 260,000 clones, with roughly 88% appearing a single time and more than 4% taken by the ten largest. The TCR originated in a woman aged 25-40 years who had recovered from COVID-19. The rearrangement uses TRBV9 and TRBJ1-1; TRBD1 matches at 7 bases. Sequenced input: PBMCs or T cells enriched from blood (not recorded which). The CDR3 sequence: CASSGGGEDTEAFF. The CDR3 coding sequence is TGTGCCAGCAGCGGAGGGGGCGAGGACACTGAAGCTTTCTTT.